The sequence of this TCR beta chain was determined in a study of blood T cell repertoires in COVID-19. In the original processing: The authors estimated nucleated cell counts from reference gene primer amplification. Method: immunoSEQ multiplex PCR; TCRdb's copy keeps in-frame clones and lacks some. Clone size and V and J calls were adopted from that table, with D and trimming inferred from the DNA. The table records around 80,000 clones, around 83% of them present only once. This CDR3 has 18 residues. Germline CDR1 reads SGHTA; CDR2 reads FQGTGA. V gave up 2 bases and J gave up 1 base; unmatched junction bases: 8.

V and J are TRBV7-3 and TRBJ2-3, with TRBD2 matching over 11 bases. The specimen was peripheral blood. This sequence was found in a human donor in a cohort sampled during active COVID-19. CDR3 in amino acids: CASSLGASGRLGTDTQYF. As DNA, the CDR3 is TGTGCCAGCAGCTTAGGAGCTAGCGGGAGGCTGGGCACAGATACGCAGTATTTT.